This section outlines one T cell receptor (beta chain) sequence together with its context. The germline gives CDR1 SQVTM, CDR2 ANQGSEA. The V and J ends lost 3 bases and 2 bases respectively, with 7 bases between them. The CDR3 loop spans 12 amino acids. This specimen belongs to a study of blood T cell repertoires in COVID-19. Clones were sequenced by immunoSEQ multiplex PCR, and TCRdb holds only the in-frame ones, with some missing. This repertoire shows roughly 120,000 clones, roughly 87% found once; its top ten account for around 9.9%. J is TRBJ2-5 and V is TRBV29-1; D unclear. The sequence derives from a man aged 80 or over with acute or convalescent COVID-19. Sequencing used peripheral blood. DNA of the CDR3: TGCAGCGTTGATTCCCCACAAGAGACCCAGTACTTC. Encoded protein: CSVDSPQETQYF. The full variable domain, with the rest looked up from reference TRBV29-1 and TRBJ2-5, is SAVISQKPSRDICQRGTSLTIQCQVDSQVTMMFWYRQQPGQSLTLIATANQGSEATYESGFVIDKFPISRPNLTFSTLTVSNMSPEDSSIYLCSVDSPQETQYFGPGTRLLVL.